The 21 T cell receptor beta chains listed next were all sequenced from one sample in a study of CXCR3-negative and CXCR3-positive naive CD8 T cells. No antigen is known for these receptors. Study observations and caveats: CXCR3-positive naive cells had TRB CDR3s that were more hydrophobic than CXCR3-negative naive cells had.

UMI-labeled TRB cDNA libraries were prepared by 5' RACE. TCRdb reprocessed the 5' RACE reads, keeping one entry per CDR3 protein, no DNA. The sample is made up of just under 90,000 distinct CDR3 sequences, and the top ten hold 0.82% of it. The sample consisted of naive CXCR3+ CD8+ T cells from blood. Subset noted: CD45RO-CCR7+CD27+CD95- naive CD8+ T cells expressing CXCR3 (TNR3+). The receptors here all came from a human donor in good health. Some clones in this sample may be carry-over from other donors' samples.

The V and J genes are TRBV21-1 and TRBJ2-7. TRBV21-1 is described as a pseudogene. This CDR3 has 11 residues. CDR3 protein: CATINQCEQYF.

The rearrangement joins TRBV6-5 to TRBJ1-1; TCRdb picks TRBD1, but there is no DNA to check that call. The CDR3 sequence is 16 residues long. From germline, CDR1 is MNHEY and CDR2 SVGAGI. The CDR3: CASSYPSTGGGTEAFF.

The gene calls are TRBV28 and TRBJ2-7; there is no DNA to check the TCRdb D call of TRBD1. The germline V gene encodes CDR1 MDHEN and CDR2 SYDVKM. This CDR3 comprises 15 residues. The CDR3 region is CASSHDRVRIYEQYF.

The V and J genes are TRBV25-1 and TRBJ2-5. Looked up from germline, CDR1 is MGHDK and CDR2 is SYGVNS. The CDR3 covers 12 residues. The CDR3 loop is CASSEGIETQYF.

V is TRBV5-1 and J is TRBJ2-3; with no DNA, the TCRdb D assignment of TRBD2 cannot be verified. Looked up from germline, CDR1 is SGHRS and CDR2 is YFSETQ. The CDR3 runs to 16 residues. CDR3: CASSIGTSGSTDTQYF.

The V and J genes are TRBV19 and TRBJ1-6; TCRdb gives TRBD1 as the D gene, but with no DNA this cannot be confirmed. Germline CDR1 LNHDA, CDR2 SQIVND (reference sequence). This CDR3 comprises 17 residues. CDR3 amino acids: CASSIPLAKDDNSPLHF.

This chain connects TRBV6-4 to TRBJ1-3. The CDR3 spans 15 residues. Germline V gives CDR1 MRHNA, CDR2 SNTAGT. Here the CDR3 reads CASSEEPHSGNTIYF.

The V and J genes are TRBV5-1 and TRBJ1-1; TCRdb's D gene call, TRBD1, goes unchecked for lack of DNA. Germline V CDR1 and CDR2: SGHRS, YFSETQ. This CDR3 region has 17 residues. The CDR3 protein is CASSLAPGSGKNTEAFF.

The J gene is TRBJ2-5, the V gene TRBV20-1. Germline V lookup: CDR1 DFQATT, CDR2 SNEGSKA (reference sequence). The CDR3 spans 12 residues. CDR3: CSAKGLGETQYF.

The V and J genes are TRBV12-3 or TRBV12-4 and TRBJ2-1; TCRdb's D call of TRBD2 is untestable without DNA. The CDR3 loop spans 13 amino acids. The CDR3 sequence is CASGPGTRTAQFF.

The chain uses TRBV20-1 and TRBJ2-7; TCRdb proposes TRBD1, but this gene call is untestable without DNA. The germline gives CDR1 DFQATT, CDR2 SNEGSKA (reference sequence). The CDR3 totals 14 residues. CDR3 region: CSASPPTEPYEQYF.

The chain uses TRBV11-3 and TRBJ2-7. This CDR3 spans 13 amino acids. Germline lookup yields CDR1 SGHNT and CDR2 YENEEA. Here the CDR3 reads CASSSTSFYEQYF.

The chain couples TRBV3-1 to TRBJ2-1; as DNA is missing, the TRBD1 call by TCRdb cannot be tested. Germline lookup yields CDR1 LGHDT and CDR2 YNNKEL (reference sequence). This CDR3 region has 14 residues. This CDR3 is CASSQAGHDNEQFF.

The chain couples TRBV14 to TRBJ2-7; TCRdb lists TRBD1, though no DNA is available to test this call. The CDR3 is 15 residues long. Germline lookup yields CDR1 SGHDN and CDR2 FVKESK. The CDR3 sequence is CASSRRHRGLDEQYF.

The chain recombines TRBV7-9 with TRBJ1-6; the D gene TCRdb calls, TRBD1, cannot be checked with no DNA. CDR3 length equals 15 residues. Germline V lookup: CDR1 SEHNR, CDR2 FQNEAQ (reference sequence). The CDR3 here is CASSFLGQGLSPLHF.

CDR3 amino acids: CASRGQMGSYEQYF. The chain couples TRBV10-1 to TRBJ2-7; the D call from TCRdb, TRBD1, cannot be confirmed without DNA. The CDR3 sequence is 14 residues long. Per germline, CDR1 WNHNN and CDR2 SYGVQD (reference sequence).

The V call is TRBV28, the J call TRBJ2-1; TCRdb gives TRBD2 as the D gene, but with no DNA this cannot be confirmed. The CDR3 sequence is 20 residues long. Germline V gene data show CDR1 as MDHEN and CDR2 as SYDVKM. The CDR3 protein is CASSKVVWASGRTTYNEQFF.

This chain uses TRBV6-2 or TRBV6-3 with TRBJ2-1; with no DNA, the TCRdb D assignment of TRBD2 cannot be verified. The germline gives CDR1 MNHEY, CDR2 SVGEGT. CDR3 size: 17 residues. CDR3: CASTNLAGARTYNEQFF.

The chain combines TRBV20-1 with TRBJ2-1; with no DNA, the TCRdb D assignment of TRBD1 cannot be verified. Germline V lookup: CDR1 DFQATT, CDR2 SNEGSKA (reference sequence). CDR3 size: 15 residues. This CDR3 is CSARSLAEGGNEQFF.

CDR3: CSLGGTGELFF. This chain joins TRBV29-1 and TRBJ2-2. Germline-derived CDR1 and CDR2 are SQVTM and ANQGSEA. The CDR3 runs 11 residues.

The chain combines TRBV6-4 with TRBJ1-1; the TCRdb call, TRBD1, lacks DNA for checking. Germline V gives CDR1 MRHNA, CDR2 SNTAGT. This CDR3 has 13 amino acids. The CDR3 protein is CASSGGENTEAFF.